The 13 T cell receptor beta chains in this list originate from one sample, sequenced in a study of T cells in Graves' hyperthyroidism and ophthalmopathy. The source material, RNA transcripts, was used to amplify TCR beta CDR3 regions. First-round RT-PCR of the TCR CDR3 relied on the HTBI primer set. TCRdb redid the calling of the multiplex PCR reads with MiXCR, one entry per CDR3 protein. The data show more than 150,000 distinct CDR3 sequences, over 15% seen once. Material for sequencing was blood. The receptor source for this set is a woman in her 50s with Graves' hyperthyroidism.

The V call is TRBV20-1, the J call TRBJ1-5, with 7 positions matching TRBD1. Looked up from germline, CDR1 is DFQATT and CDR2 is SNEGSKA (reference sequence). The V and J ends lost 0 bases and 9 bases, in that order; junction bases with no gene match: 8. This CDR3 has 14 amino acids. In DNA, the CDR3 is TGCAGTGCTAGAGAGATAGGACAGGTACGGCCCCAGCATTTT. It codes for CSAREIGQVRPQHF.

The DNA of the CDR3 is TGTGCCAGTAAAAGGGGGGGCAGCTCCTCCTACGAGCAGTACTTC. Residues: CASKRGGSSSYEQYF. The V call is TRBV6-2 or TRBV6-3, the J call TRBJ2-7; TRBD2 is a possible D gene (7 bases). In germline, CDR1 is MNHEY, CDR2 SVGEGT. The CDR3 has 15 amino acids. The V gene lost 9 bases and the J gene lost 0 bases, with 18 bases spanning the gap.

This clonotype was counted ten times or more. This rearrangement joins TRBV20-1 to TRBJ1-5; D gene unclear. The V and J ends lost 3 bases and 7 bases respectively, with 13 bases between them. Germline assignment: CDR1 DFQATT and CDR2 SNEGSKA (reference sequence). This CDR3 region has 13 residues. The CDR3 DNA is TGCAGTGCTAGGGCCCAGGTGGGCCAGCCCCAGCATTTT. It yields the protein CSARAQVGQPQHF.

The rearrangement joins TRBV9 to TRBJ2-3; tentative D call: TRBD1 (5 bases). Germline CDR1 is SGDLS and CDR2 is YYNGEE. This CDR3 has 18 residues. Deletions cut 0 bases from V and 0 bases from J, with 17 bases between. This chain's CDR3 is CASSVGLGELTSTDTQYF. Written as DNA, the CDR3 is TGTGCCAGCAGCGTAGGTTTAGGGGAACTAACTAGCACAGATACGCAGTATTTT.

This clonotype was seen a handful of times. The V and J genes are TRBV3-1 and TRBJ2-2; TRBD2 matches 7 bases. The V and J ends lost 1 base and 3 bases, in that order; junction bases with no gene match: 5. This CDR3 comprises 16 residues. Germline V gene sequence: CDR1 LGHDT, CDR2 YNNKEL (reference sequence). The CDR3 sequence: CASSQGRGDYTGELFF. CDR3 nucleotide sequence: TGTGCCAGCAGCCAAGGCCGGGGGGATTACACCGGGGAGCTGTTTTTT.

This clonotype occurred many times. This rearrangement joins TRBV5-8 to TRBJ1-3; no firm D call. Germline values: CDR1 SGHTS, CDR2 YDEGEE. The germline V and J ends were trimmed by 9 bases and 0 bases, with 1 base remaining between them. The CDR3 is 10 residues long. CDR3 protein: CATSGNTIYF. The CDR3 DNA reads TGTGCCACCTCTGGAAACACCATATATTTT.

The V gene is TRBV27, the J gene TRBJ1-4, with 8 bases fitting TRBD1. The CDR3 loop spans 14 amino acids. Unmatched junction bases numbered 4, after V lost 6 bases and J lost 4 bases. Germline V lookup: CDR1 MNHEY, CDR2 SMNVEV (reference sequence). The CDR3 DNA reads TGTGCCAGCAGGGCGACAGGGGTTAATGAAAAACTGTTTTTT. Translated, it gives CASRATGVNEKLFF.

This clonotype has a count of ten or more. J is TRBJ1-6 and V is TRBV7-8; 9 positions agree with TRBD1. Germline trimming cut 5 bases from V and 8 bases from J; bases unmatched to any gene: 16. Per germline, CDR1 SGHVS and CDR2 FQNEAQ. There are 18 residues in the CDR3. DNA for the CDR3: TGTGCCAGCAGCCCTCGGACAGGGGTGAGCCTTTTAGATTCACCCCTCCACTTT. Its protein is CASSPRTGVSLLDSPLHF.

This clonotype was found a few times. J is TRBJ1-1 and V is TRBV4-1; no definite D call. Trimming shortened V by 4 bases and J by 4 bases, and 13 bases separated the two germline ends. The germline V gene encodes CDR1 MGHRA and CDR2 YSYEKL. CDR3 length: 14 amino acids. Written as DNA, the CDR3 is TGCGCCAGCAGCCGACCCGCGCAGATCACTGAAGCTTTCTTT. Translating it yields CASSRPAQITEAFF.

The rearrangement uses TRBV2 and TRBJ2-2, with a weak D call TRBD1 (6 bases). There are 15 residues in the CDR3. The V gene's germline CDR1 is SNHLY and CDR2 FYNNEI. The V and J ends lost 5 bases and 0 bases respectively, with 10 bases between them. This chain's CDR3 is CASSLGHSNTGELFF. As DNA, the CDR3 is TGTGCCAGCAGTTTGGGACATTCGAACACCGGGGAGCTGTTTTTT.

In its sample, this clonotype was seen many times. The chain employs TRBV29-1 and TRBJ1-2, with a possible D match to TRBD1 (5 bases). The CDR3 is 14 amino acids. Trimming left V 6 bases short and J 6 bases short, with 20 bases between. In germline, CDR1 is SQVTM, CDR2 ANQGSEA. Here the CDR3 reads CSVQSQPGTHGYTF. The CDR3 DNA reads TGCAGCGTCCAGTCTCAACCCGGGACGCATGGCTACACCTTC.

The chain links TRBV24-1 to TRBJ2-1; 11 bases align to TRBD2. After removal of 5 bases from V and 5 bases from J, the junction contained 7 bases not matched to a gene. Germline V gene data show CDR1 as KGHDR and CDR2 as SFDVKD. This CDR3 contains 16 residues. CDR3 loop: CATSAPSGGIDNEQFF. The CDR3 DNA follows: TGTGCCACCAGTGCTCCTAGCGGGGGGATTGACAATGAGCAGTTCTTC.

This clonotype was observed many times. The V call is TRBV24-1, the J call TRBJ2-3; no definite D call. V dropped 1 base and J dropped 1 base, with 17 bases sitting between them. The CDR3 consists of 18 residues. In germline, CDR1 is KGHDR, CDR2 SFDVKD. CDR3 amino acids: CATSDFPSVGAGTDTQYF. As DNA, the CDR3 is TGTGCCACCAGTGATTTTCCTTCTGTGGGTGCAGGCACAGATACGCAGTATTTT.